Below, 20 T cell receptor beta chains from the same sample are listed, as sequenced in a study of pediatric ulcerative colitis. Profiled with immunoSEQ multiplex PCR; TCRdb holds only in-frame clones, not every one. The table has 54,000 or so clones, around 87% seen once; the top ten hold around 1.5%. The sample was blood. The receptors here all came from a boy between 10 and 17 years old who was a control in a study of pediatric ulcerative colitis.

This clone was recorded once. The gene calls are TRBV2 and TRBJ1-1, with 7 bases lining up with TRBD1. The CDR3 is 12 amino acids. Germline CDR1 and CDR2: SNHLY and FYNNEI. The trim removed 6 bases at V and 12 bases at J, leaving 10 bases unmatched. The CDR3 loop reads CASREGAPGTFF. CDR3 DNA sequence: TGTGCCAGCAGGGAGGGGGCGCCTGGGACTTTCTTT.

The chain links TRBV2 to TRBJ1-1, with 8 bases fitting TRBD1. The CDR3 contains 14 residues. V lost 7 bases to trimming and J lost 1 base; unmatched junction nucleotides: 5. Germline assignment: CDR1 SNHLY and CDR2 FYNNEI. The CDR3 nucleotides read TGTGCCAGCACCCCGACAGGGGCGAACACTGAAGCTTTCTTT. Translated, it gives CASTPTGANTEAFF.

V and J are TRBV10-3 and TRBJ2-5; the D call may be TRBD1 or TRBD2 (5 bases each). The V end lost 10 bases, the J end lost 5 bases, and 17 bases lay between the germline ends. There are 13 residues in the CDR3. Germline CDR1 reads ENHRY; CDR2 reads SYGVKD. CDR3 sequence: CATLGVAGETQYF. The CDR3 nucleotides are TGTGCCACACTAGGGGTCGCCGGGGAGACCCAGTACTTC.

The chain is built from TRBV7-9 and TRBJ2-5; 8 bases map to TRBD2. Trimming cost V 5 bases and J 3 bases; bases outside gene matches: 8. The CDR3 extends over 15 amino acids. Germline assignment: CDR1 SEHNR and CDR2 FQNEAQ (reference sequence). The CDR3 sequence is CASSPPGREEETQYF. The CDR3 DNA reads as TGTGCCAGCAGCCCTCCCGGGAGGGAAGAAGAGACCCAGTACTTC.

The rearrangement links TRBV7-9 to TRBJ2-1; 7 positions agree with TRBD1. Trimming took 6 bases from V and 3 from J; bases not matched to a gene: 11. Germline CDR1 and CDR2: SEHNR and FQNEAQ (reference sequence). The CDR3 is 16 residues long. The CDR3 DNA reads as TGTGCCAGCAGGAGCCCACAGGGGCCCATCTACAATGAGCAGTTCTTC. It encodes CASRSPQGPIYNEQFF.

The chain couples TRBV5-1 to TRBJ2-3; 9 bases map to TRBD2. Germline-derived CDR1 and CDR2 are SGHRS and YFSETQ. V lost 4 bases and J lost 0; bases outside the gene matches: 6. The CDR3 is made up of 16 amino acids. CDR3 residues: CASSPGLALSTDTQYF. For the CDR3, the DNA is TGCGCCAGCAGCCCTGGACTAGCGCTTAGCACAGATACGCAGTATTTT.

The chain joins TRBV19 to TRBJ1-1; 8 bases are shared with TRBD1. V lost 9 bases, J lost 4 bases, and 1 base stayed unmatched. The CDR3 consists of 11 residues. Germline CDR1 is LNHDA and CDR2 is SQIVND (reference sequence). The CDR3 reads CASGQGTEAFF. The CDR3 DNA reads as TGTGCCAGCGGACAGGGCACTGAAGCTTTCTTT.

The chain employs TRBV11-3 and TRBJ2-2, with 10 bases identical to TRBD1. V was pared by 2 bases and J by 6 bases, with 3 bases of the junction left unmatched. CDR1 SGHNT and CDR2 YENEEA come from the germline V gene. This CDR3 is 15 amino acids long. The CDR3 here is CASSLYGTGAGELFF. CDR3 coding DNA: TGTGCCAGCAGCTTATACGGGACAGGGGCCGGGGAGCTGTTTTTT.

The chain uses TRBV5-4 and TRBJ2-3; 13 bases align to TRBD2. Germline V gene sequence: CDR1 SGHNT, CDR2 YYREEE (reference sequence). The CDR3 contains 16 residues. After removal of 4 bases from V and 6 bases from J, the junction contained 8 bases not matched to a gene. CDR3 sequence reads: CASSVTGTSGKDTQYF. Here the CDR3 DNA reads TGTGCCAGCAGCGTAACTGGGACTAGCGGGAAGGATACGCAGTATTTT.

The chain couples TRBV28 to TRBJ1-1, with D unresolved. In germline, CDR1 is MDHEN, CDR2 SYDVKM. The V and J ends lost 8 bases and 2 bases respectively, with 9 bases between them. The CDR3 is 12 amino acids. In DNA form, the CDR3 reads TGTGCCAGCCTTACTGTCAACACTGAAGCTTTCTTT. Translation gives CASLTVNTEAFF.

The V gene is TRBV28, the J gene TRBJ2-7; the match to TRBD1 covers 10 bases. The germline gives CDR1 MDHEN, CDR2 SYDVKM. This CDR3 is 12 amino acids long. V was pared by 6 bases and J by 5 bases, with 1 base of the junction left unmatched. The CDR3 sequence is CASRTGGNEQYF. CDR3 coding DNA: TGTGCCAGCAGGACAGGGGGCAACGAGCAGTACTTC.

CDR3 residues: CASSGDRFNEQFF. The DNA for the CDR3 is TGTGCCAGCAGTGGGGACAGGTTCAATGAGCAGTTCTTC. This sequence joins TRBV2 and TRBJ2-1, with TRBD1 identical over 8 bases. Per germline, CDR1 SNHLY and CDR2 FYNNEI. The CDR3 runs 13 residues. With V trimmed by 4 bases and J by 6 bases, 2 bases remained unmatched.

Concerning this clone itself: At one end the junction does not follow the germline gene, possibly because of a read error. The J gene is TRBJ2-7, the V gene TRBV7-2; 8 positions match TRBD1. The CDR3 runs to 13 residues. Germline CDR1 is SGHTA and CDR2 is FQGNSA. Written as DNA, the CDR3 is TGTGCCAGCAGCTTAGCGGATGGGGACAGGACACACTTC. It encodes CASSLADGDRTHF.

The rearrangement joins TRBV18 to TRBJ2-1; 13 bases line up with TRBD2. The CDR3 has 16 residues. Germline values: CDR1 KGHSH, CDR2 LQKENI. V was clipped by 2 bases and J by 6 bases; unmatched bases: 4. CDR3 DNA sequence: TGTGCCAGCTCACCAGGAGGACTAGCGGGGGCCAATGAGCAGTTCTTC. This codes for CASSPGGLAGANEQFF. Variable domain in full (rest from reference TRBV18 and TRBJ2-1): NAGVMQNPRHLVRRRGQEARLRCSPMKGHSHVYWYRQLPEEGLKFMVYLQKENIIDESGMPKERFSAEFPKEGPSILRIQQVVRGDSAAYFCASSPGGLAGANEQFFGPGTRLTVL.

The CDR3 region is CASSRNMIAGRYNEQFF. The CDR3 nucleotides read TGTGCCAGCAGCCGGAACATGATTGCGGGGAGGTACAATGAGCAGTTCTTC. The gene calls are TRBV4-2 and TRBJ2-1; a possible D gene is TRBD2 (6 bases). The V end was cut by 4 bases, the J end by 4 bases, with 20 bases between. CDR1 and CDR2 from the germline V gene are LGHNA and YNFKEQ. The CDR3 contains 17 residues.

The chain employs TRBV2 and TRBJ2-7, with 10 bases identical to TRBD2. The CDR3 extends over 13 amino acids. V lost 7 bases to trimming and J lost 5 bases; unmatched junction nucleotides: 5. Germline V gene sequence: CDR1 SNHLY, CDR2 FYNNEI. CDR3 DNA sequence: TGTGCCAGCAATCCTAGCGGGGGTAACGAGCAGTACTTC. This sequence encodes CASNPSGGNEQYF.

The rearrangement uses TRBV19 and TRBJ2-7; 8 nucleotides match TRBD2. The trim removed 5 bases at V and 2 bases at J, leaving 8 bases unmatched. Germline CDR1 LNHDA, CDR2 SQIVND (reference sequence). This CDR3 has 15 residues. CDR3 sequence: CASSQYSGDTYEQYF. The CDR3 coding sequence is TGTGCCAGTAGTCAGTATAGCGGGGACACCTACGAGCAGTACTTC.

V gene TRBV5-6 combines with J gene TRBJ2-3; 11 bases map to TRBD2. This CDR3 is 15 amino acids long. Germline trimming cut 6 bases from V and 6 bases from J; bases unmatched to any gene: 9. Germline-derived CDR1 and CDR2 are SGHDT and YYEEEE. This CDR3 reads CASTQTSGERDTQYF. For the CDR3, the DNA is TGTGCCAGCACCCAGACTAGCGGGGAGAGGGATACGCAGTATTTT.

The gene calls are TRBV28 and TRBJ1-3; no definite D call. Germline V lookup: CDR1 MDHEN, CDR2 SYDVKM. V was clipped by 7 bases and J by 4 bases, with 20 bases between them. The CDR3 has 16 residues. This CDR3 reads CASTTPLLLGGNTIYF. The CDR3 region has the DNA TGTGCCAGCACTACTCCCTTATTACTAGGGGGAAACACCATATATTTT.

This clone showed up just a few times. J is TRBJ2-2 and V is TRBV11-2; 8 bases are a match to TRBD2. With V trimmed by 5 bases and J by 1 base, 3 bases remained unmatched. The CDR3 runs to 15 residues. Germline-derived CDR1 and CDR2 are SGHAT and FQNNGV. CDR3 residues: CASSTGRVNTGELFF. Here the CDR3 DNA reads TGTGCCAGCAGCACCGGGAGGGTGAACACCGGGGAGCTGTTTTTT.